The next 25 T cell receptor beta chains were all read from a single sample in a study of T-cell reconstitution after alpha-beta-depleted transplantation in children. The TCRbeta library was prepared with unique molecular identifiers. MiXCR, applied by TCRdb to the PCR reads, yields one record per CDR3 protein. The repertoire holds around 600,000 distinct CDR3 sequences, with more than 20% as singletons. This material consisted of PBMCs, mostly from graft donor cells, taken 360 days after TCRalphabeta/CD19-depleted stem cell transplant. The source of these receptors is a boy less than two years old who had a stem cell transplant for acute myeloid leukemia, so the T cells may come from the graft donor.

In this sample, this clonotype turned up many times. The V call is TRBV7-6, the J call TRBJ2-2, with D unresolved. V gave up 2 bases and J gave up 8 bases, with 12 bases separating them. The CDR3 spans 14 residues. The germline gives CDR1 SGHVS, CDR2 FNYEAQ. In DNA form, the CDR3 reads TGTGCCAGCAGCTTATTGGGCGATCCGGGGGAGCTGTTTTTT. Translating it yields CASSLLGDPGELFF.

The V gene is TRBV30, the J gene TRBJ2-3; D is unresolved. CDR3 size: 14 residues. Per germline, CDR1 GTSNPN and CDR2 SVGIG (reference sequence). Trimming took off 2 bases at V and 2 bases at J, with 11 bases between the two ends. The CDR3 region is CAWSLGIFTDTQYF. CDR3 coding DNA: TGTGCCTGGAGTTTGGGGATTTTCACAGATACGCAGTATTTT.

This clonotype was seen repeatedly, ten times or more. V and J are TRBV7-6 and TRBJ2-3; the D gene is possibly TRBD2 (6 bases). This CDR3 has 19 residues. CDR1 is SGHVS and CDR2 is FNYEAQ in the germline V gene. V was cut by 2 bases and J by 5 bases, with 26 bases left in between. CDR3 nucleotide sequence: TGTGCCAGCAGCTTATTCTATGACGGGGGTCGATCATTGGTAGATACGCAGTATTTT. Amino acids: CASSLFYDGGRSLVDTQYF.

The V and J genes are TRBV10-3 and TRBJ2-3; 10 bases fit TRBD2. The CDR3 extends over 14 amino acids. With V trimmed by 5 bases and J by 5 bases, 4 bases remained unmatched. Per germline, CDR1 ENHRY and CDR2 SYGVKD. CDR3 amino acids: CAISSGTSVDTQYF. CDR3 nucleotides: TGTGCCATCAGTTCCGGGACTAGCGTAGATACGCAGTATTTT.

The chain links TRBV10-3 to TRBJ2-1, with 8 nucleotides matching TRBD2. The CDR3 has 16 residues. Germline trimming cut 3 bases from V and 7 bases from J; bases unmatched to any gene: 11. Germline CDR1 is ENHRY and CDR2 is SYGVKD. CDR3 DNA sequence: TGTGCCATCAGTGATCCAGCGGGGGTTGCAGGGAATGAGCAGTTCTTC. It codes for CAISDPAGVAGNEQFF.

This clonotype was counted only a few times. The CDR3 protein is CASSFDGEETQYF. In nucleotides, the CDR3 is TGTGCCAGCAGCTTCGACGGAGAAGAGACCCAGTACTTC. The rearrangement links TRBV27 to TRBJ2-5; D is unresolved. Deletions cut 6 bases from V and 3 bases from J, with 11 bases between. Germline loops: CDR1 MNHEY, CDR2 SMNVEV (reference sequence). The CDR3 is 13 amino acids.

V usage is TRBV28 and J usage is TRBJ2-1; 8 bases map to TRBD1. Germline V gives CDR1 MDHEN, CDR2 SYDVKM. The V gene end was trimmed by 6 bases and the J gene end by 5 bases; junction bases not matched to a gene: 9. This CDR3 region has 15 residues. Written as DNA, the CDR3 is TGTGCCAGCAGATACTGGACAGGGAAAAACAATGAGCAGTTCTTC. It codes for CASRYWTGKNNEQFF.

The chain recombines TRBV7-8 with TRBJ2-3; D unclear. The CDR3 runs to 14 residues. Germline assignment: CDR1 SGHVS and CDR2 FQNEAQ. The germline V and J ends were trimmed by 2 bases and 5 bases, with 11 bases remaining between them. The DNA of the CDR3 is TGTGCCAGCAGCTTATTGGCTGGGCAAGATACGCAGTATTTT. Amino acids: CASSLLAGQDTQYF.

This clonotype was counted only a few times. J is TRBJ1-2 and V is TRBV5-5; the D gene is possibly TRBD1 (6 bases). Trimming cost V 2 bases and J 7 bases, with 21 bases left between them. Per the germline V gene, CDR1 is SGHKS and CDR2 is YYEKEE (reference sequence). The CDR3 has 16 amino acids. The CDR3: CASSFGQTKEGSGYTF. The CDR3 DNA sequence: TGTGCCAGCAGCTTTGGACAGACGAAAGAAGGTAGTGGCTACACCTTC.

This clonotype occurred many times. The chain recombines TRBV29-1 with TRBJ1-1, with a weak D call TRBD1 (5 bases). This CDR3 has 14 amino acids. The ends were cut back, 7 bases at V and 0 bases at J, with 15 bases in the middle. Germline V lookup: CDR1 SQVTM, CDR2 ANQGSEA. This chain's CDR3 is CSAPKGAMNTEAFF. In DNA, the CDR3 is TGCAGCGCCCCGAAAGGGGCGATGAACACTGAAGCTTTCTTT.

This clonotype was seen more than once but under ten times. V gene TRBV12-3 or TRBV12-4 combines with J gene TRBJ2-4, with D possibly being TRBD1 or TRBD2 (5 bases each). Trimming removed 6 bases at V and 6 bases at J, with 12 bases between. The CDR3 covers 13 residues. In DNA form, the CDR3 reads TGTGCCAGCAGCGGCAAGGGACGAAACATTCAGTACTTC. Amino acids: CASSGKGRNIQYF.

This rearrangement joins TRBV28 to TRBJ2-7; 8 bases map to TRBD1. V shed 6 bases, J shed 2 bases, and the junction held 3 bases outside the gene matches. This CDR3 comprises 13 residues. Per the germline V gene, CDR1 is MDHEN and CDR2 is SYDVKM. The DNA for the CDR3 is TGTGCCAGCAGGCCGGGACAGGCCTACGAGCAGTACGTC. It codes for CASRPGQAYEQYV.

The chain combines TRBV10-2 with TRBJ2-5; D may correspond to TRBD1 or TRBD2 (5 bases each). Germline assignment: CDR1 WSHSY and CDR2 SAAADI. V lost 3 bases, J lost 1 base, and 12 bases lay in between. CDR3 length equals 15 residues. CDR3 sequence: CASSEFAGTQETQYF. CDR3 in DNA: TGCGCCAGCAGTGAATTCGCCGGGACCCAAGAGACCCAGTACTTC.

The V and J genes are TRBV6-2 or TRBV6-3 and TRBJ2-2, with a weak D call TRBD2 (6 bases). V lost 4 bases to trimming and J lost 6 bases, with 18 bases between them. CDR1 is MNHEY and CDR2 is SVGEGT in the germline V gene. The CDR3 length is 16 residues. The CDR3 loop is CASSFLLEGYAGELFF. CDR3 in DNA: TGTGCCAGCAGTTTCCTCTTGGAGGGCTACGCCGGGGAGCTGTTTTTT.

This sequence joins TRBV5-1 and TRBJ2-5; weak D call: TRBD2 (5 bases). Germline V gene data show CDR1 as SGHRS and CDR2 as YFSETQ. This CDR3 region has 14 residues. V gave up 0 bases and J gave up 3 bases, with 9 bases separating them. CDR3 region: CASSLVKGEETQYF. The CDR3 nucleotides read TGCGCCAGCAGCTTGGTGAAGGGAGAAGAGACCCAGTACTTC. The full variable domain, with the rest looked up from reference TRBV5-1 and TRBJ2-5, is KAGVTQTPRYLIKTRGQQVTLSCSPISGHRSVSWYQQTPGQGLQFLFEYFSETQRNKGNFPGRFSGRQFSNSRSEMNVSTLELGDSALYLCASSLVKGEETQYFGPGTRLLVL.

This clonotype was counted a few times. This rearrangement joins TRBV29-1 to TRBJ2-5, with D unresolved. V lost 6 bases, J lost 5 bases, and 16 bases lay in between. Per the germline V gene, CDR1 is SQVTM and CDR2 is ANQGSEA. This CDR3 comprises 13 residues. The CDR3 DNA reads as TGCAGCGTCCTCCACCCCTTGGGGGAGACCCAGTACTTC. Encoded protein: CSVLHPLGETQYF.

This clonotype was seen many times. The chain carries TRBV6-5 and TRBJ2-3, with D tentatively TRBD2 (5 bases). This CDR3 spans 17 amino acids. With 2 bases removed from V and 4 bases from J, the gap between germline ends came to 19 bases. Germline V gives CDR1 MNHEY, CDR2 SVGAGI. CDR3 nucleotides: TGTGCCAGCAGTTACCTCCCCTCGCGGGTTGGCGCAGATACGCAGTATTTT. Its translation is CASSYLPSRVGADTQYF.

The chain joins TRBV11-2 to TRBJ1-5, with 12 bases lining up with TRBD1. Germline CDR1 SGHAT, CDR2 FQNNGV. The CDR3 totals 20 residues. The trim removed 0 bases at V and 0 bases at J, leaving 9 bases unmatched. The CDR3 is CASSLDLGQGAGYSNQPQHF. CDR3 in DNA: TGTGCCAGCAGCTTAGATTTGGGACAGGGGGCCGGGTATAGCAATCAGCCCCAGCATTTT.

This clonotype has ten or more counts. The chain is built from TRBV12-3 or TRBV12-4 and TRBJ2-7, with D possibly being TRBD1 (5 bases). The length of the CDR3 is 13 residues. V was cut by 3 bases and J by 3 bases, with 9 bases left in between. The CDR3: CASSFAQGYEQYV. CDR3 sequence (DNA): TGTGCCAGCAGTTTTGCGCAGGGCTACGAGCAGTACGTC.

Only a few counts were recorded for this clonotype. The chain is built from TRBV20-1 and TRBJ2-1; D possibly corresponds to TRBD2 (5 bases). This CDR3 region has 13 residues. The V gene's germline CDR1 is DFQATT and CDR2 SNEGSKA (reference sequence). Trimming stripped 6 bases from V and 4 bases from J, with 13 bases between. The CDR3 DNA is TGCAGTGCCCCAACGGGGAGTTACAATGAGCAGTTCTTC. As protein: CSAPTGSYNEQFF.

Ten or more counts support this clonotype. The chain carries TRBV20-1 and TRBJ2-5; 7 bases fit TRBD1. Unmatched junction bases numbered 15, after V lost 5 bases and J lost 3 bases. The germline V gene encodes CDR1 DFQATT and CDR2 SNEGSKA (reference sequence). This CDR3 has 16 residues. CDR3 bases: TGCAGTGCTGGAAGACAGGGACCGCAACCAAAAGAGACCCAGTACTTC. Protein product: CSAGRQGPQPKETQYF.

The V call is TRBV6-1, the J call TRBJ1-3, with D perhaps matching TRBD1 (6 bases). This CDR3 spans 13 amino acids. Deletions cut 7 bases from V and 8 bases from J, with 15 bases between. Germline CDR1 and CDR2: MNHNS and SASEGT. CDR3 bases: TGTGCCAGCACTAGACCAGGGGTCCACACCATATATTTT. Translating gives CASTRPGVHTIYF.

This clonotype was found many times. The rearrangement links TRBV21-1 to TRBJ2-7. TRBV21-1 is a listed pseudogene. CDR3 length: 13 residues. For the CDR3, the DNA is TGTGCCAGCAGCTCTCAAACTGAGTACGAGCAGTACGTC. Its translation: CASSSQTEYEQYV.

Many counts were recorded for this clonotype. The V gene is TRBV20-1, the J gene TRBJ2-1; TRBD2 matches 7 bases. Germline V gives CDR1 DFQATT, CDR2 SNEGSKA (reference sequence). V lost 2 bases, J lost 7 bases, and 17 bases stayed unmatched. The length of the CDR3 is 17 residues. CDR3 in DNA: TGCAGTGCTAGACCTTTGGTGACTAGCCGGCGAGGGAATGAGCAGTTCTTC. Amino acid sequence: CSARPLVTSRRGNEQFF.

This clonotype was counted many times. The CDR3 DNA follows: TGCAGTGCTAGAGGACAGGTACGGACTTACAATGAGCAGTTCTTC. It encodes CSARGQVRTYNEQFF. The genes are TRBV20-1 and TRBJ2-1, with D maybe TRBD1 (6 bases). This CDR3 comprises 15 residues. V was trimmed by 1 base and J by 4 bases, leaving 14 bases between them. CDR1 and CDR2 (germline): DFQATT, SNEGSKA (reference sequence).